Each of the 21 T cell receptor beta chains below was sequenced from the same sample in a study of T cell responses to AZD1222 COVID-19 vaccine. Profiling relied on immunoSEQ multiplex PCR, and the TCRdb table lists in-frame clones only, not all of them. The repertoire holds under 90,000 clones, with about four fifths as singletons. The material was peripheral blood, obtained 28 days after the second AZD1222 dose. Every receptor here comes from an adult who received the AZD1222 COVID-19 vaccine.

The chain combines TRBV3-1 (or the pseudogene TRBV3-2) with TRBJ1-2; tentative D call: TRBD1 (6 bases). The V end lost 0 bases, the J end lost 4 bases, and 9 bases lay between the germline ends. CDR1 and CDR2 (germline): LGHDT, YNNKEL (reference sequence). This CDR3 comprises 14 residues. CDR3 nucleotides: TGTGCCAGCAGCCAAGAGGAGACAGGCTATGGCTACACCTTC. Its translation is CASSQEETGYGYTF.

The chain combines TRBV28 with TRBJ2-7; TRBD1 matches at 7 bases. V was pared by 5 bases and J by 6 bases, with 7 bases of the junction left unmatched. This CDR3 comprises 13 residues. Per the germline V gene, CDR1 is MDHEN and CDR2 is SYDVKM. The CDR3 region is CASSLWGTAEQYF. Written as DNA, the CDR3 is TGTGCCAGCAGTCTGTGGGGGACAGCCGAGCAGTACTTC.

The rearrangement joins TRBV23-1 to TRBJ2-7; D unclear. TRBV23-1 counts as an open reading frame of uncertain function. The CDR3 totals 15 residues. Trimming stripped 4 bases from V and 1 base from J, with 14 bases between. CDR3 sequence reads: CASSRFSTRSYEQYF. The CDR3 nucleotides read TGCGCCAGCAGTCGGTTCTCGACTCGTTCCTACGAGCAGTACTTC.

The chain links TRBV9 to TRBJ2-6; D remains unclear. The CDR3 totals 18 residues. Trimming took off 3 bases at V and 2 bases at J, with 18 bases between the two ends. Germline assignment: CDR1 SGDLS and CDR2 YYNGEE. CDR3 sequence reads: CASSDRHDQTAGANVLTF. The CDR3 DNA is TGTGCCAGCAGCGATCGACACGATCAGACGGCTGGGGCCAACGTCCTGACTTTC.

A few counts support this clone. The gene calls are TRBV30 and TRBJ1-2; 10 bases are a match to TRBD1. The CDR3 is 14 amino acids. The germline gives CDR1 GTSNPN, CDR2 SVGIG (reference sequence). J lost 4 bases, V lost 4 bases, and 6 bases had no gene match. CDR3 DNA sequence: TGTGCCTGGAAAAGACAGGGGGCTAGCTATGGCTACACCTTC. Translating it yields CAWKRQGASYGYTF.

The chain recombines TRBV2 with TRBJ1-6; no firm D call. The CDR3 totals 14 residues. The germline CDR1 and CDR2 sequences are SNHLY and FYNNEI. Trimming cost V 2 bases and J 5 bases, with 7 bases left between them. CDR3 region: CASSETGNNSPLHF. The CDR3 DNA sequence: TGTGCCAGCAGTGAAACCGGAAATAATTCACCCCTCCACTTT.

The gene calls are TRBV3-1 (or the pseudogene TRBV3-2) and TRBJ2-7, with D perhaps given as TRBD1 or TRBD2 (5 bases each). There are 13 residues in the CDR3. The V gene's germline CDR1 is LGHDT and CDR2 YNNKEL (reference sequence). Trimming took 2 bases from V and 6 from J, leaving 11 bases between them. The CDR3 sequence: CASSQTRELEQYF. For the CDR3, the DNA is TGTGCCAGCAGCCAAACCAGGGAGCTCGAGCAGTACTTC.

The genes are TRBV18 and TRBJ2-1; 10 bases align to TRBD2. Germline V gene sequence: CDR1 KGHSH, CDR2 LQKENI. V gave up 6 bases and J gave up 4 bases; unmatched junction bases: 3. The CDR3 extends over 14 amino acids. Here the CDR3 DNA reads TGTGCCAGCTCCGTTAGCGGGAGGTACAATGAGCAGTTCTTC. It is translated as CASSVSGRYNEQFF.

This rearrangement joins TRBV6-5 to TRBJ1-4; 7 nucleotides match TRBD1. With 7 bases clipped from V and 5 bases from J, the junction kept 7 bases outside the gene matches. In germline, CDR1 is MNHEY, CDR2 SVGAGI. The CDR3 totals 14 residues. This CDR3 is CASKTGAANEKLFF. CDR3 in DNA: TGTGCCAGCAAAACAGGGGCGGCGAATGAAAAACTGTTTTTT.

The V and J genes are TRBV5-1 and TRBJ1-1; D is perhaps TRBD1 (5 bases). CDR3 size: 14 residues. CDR1 SGHRS and CDR2 YFSETQ come from the germline V gene. The V end lost 4 bases, the J end lost 1 base, and 11 bases lay between the germline ends. The CDR3 region has the DNA TGCGCCAGCAGCCAGAGGGACCCGAACACTGAAGCTTTCTTT. Translation: CASSQRDPNTEAFF.

The chain has TRBV6-2 or TRBV6-3 and TRBJ2-3; unclear D gene. V was trimmed by 5 bases and J by 0 bases, leaving 9 bases between them. CDR3 size: 14 residues. Germline-derived CDR1 and CDR2 are MNHEY and SVGEGT. CDR3 region: CASSPVRSTDTQYF. The CDR3 DNA reads TGTGCCAGCAGTCCCGTCCGGAGCACAGATACGCAGTATTTT.

This rearrangement joins TRBV28 to TRBJ2-7; TRBD1 aligns across 7 bases. Germline V gene lookup returns CDR1 MDHEN and CDR2 SYDVKM. The CDR3 loop spans 14 amino acids. With V trimmed by 1 base and J by 2 bases, 2 bases remained unmatched. The CDR3 DNA reads TGTGCCAGCAGTTTATCTCAGGGGGCCTACGAGCAGTACTTC. Its protein is CASSLSQGAYEQYF.

This chain connects TRBV10-3 to TRBJ1-2; D gene uncertain. The CDR3 is made up of 16 amino acids. Germline V gene data show CDR1 as ENHRY and CDR2 as SYGVKD. V shed 2 bases and J shed 0 bases, with 13 bases lying between them. CDR3 amino acids: CAISEGVIQANYGYTF. In nucleotides, the CDR3 is TGTGCCATCAGTGAGGGGGTGATACAAGCTAACTATGGCTACACCTTC.

CDR3 protein: CSASWGAGNQPQHF. The DNA of the CDR3 is TGCAGTGCTAGTTGGGGAGCAGGAAATCAGCCCCAGCATTTT. J is TRBJ1-5 and V is TRBV20-1, with D uncertain. V lost 3 bases, J lost 4 bases, and 13 bases lay in between. The CDR3 is 14 amino acids. Germline CDR1 reads DFQATT; CDR2 reads SNEGSKA (reference sequence).

The chain couples TRBV21-1 to TRBJ1-2; the table names TRBD1, a call not compared with the DNA. TRBV21-1 is a listed pseudogene. This CDR3 has 16 amino acids. CDR3 sequence (DNA): TGTGCCAGCCTCTTTTCGGAAGAGACAGGGGTGAATGGCTACACCTTC. It yields the protein CASLFSEETGVNGYTF.

The chain couples TRBV28 to TRBJ2-7, with TRBD1 identical over 12 bases. CDR1 is MDHEN, CDR2 SYDVKM, per germline. V trimming: 5 bases; J trimming: 7 bases; junction bases outside the gene matches: 12. The CDR3 totals 16 residues. The CDR3 nucleotides read TGTGCCAGCAGTACCCGGGACAGGGGGCTATCGGGAGAGCAGTACTTC. The encoded protein is CASSTRDRGLSGEQYF.

The chain recombines TRBV14 with TRBJ2-3; D ambiguous. From germline, CDR1 is SGHDN and CDR2 FVKESK. The CDR3 contains 12 residues. The V gene lost 3 bases and the J gene lost 9 bases, with 10 bases spanning the gap. Here the CDR3 reads CASSQSFKTQYF. As DNA, the CDR3 is TGTGCCAGCAGCCAGTCGTTTAAGACGCAGTATTTT.

The chain joins TRBV19 to TRBJ2-2; 10 bases are shared with TRBD1. The V gene's germline CDR1 is LNHDA and CDR2 SQIVND (reference sequence). J was trimmed by 4 bases and V by 3 bases; bases with no gene match: 5. The CDR3 has 16 residues. The CDR3 DNA is TGTGCCAGTAGTATCGGGACAGGGGTGGTCACCGGGGAGCTGTTTTTT. As protein: CASSIGTGVVTGELFF.

A few counts support this clone. The CDR3 region is CAWKRLGTTGELFF. The CDR3, as DNA: TGTGCCTGGAAAAGGCTAGGGACCACCGGGGAGCTGTTTTTT. The chain carries TRBV30 and TRBJ2-2, with D perhaps matching TRBD1 or TRBD2 (5 bases each). The CDR3 spans 14 residues. Germline CDR1 is GTSNPN and CDR2 is SVGIG (reference sequence). Trimming left V 4 bases short and J 4 bases short, with 13 bases between.

The chain has TRBV11-3 and TRBJ2-3, with TRBD2 matching 7 bases. The V segment lost 3 bases and the J segment 6 bases; nucleotides outside the gene matches: 6. The germline V gene encodes CDR1 SGHNT and CDR2 YENEEA. There are 14 residues in the CDR3. This chain's CDR3 is CASSFSGEWDTQYF. The CDR3 region has the DNA TGTGCCAGCAGCTTCAGCGGGGAATGGGATACGCAGTATTTT. Full variable domain (remainder filled in from reference TRBV11-3 and TRBJ2-3): EAGVVQSPRYKIIEKKQPVAFWCNPISGHNTLYWYLQNLGQGPELLIRYENEEAVDDSQLPKDRFSAERLKGVDSTLKIQPAELGDSAVYLCASSFSGEWDTQYFGPGTRLTVL.

This rearrangement joins TRBV5-8 to TRBJ2-5; unclear D gene. CDR1 SGHTS and CDR2 YDEGEE come from the germline V gene. The CDR3 is 14 residues long. The V end lost 2 bases, the J end lost 0 bases, and 8 bases lay between the germline ends. This chain's CDR3 is CASSFWTDQETQYF. The CDR3 DNA sequence: TGTGCCAGCAGCTTCTGGACGGACCAAGAGACCCAGTACTTC.